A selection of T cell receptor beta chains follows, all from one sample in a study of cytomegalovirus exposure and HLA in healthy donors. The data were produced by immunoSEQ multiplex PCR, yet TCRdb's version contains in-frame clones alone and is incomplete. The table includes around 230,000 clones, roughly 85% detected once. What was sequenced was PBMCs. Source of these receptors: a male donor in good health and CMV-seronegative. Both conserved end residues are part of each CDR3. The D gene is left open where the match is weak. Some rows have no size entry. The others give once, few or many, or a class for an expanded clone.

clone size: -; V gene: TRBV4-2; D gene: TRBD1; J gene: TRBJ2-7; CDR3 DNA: TGTGCCAGCAGCCAAGAGGCCGGGACAGGGGGCTACGAGCAGTACTTC; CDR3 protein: CASSQEAGTGGYEQYF
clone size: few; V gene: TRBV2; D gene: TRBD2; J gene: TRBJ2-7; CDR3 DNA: TGTGCCAGCAGTGAACTGGGAGGGTTCTACGAGCAGTACTTC; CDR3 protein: CASSELGGFYEQYF
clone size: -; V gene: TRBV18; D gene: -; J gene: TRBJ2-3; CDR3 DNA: TGTGCCAGCTCACCATCCGGCACAGATACGCAGTATTTT; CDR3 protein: CASSPSGTDTQYF
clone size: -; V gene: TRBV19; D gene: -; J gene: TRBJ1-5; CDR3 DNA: TGTGCCAGTAGGTCCGGACAGAATAGCAATCAGCCCCAGCATTTT; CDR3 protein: CASRSGQNSNQPQHF
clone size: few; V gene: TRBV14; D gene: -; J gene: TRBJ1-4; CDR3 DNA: TGTGCCAGCAGCCCCCTGCCCGGGGGTAGCAATGAAAAACTGTTTTTT; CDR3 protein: CASSPLPGGSNEKLFF
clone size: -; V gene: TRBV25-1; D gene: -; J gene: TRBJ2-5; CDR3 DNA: TGTGCCAGCAGTGATCCAGGGGAGGGCGAGACCCAGTACTTC; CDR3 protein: CASSDPGEGETQYF
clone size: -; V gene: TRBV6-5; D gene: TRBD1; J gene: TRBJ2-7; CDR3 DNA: TGTGCCAGCAGTGAACGAACAGGGGGCTACGAGCAGTACTTC; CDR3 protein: CASSERTGGYEQYF
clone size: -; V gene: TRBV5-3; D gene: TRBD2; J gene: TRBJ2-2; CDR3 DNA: TGTGCCAGAAGCTTGGTCATTGTTTCGGGAGGGCCGATTAAGGTGTCTCGGGCCGGGGAGCTGTTTTTT; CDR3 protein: CARSLVIVSGGPIKVSRAGELFF
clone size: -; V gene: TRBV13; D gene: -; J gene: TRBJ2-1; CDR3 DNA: TGTGCCAGCAGCTTAGAGTCGGTTAGCTCCTACAATGAGCAGTTCTTC; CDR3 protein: CASSLESVSSYNEQFF
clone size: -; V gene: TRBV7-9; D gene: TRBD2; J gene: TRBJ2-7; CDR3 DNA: TGTGCCAGCAGCTTAGCTCTGGGGGGGTCCTACGAGCAGTACTTC; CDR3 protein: CASSLALGGSYEQYF
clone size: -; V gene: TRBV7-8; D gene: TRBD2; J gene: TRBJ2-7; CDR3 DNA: TGTGCCAGCAGCTTTTTCAGCGGGGGGTCCTACGAGCAGTACTTC; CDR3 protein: CASSFFSGGSYEQYF
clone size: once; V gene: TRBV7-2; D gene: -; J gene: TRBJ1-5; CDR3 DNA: TGTGCCAGCAGCTTGGAACCAGGCAGGGGTCGGGATCAGCCCCAGCATTTT; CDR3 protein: CASSLEPGRGRDQPQHF
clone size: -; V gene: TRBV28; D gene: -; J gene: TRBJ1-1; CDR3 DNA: TGTGCCAGCAGTTCCATCCCCGTGGGAGAGACTGAAGCTTTCTTT; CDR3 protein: CASSSIPVGETEAFF
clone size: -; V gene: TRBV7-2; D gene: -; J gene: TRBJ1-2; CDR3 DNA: TGTGCCAGCAGCTGGTCCCGGTTTACTAACTATGGCTACACCTTC; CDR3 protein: CASSWSRFTNYGYTF
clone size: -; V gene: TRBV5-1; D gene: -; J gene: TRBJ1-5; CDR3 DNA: TGCGCCAGCAGCTTGGACGGGTGGGGCAATCAGCCCCAGCATTTT; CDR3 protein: CASSLDGWGNQPQHF
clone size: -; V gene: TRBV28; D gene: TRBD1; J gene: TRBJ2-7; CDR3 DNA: TGTGCCAGCAGTCCGACAGGGGGGGCCTACGAGCAGTACTTC; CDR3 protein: CASSPTGGAYEQYF
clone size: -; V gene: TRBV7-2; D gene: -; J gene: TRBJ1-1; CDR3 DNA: TGTGCCAGCAGCTTAAATCAGGGGACCTACACTGAAGCTTTCTTT; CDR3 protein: CASSLNQGTYTEAFF
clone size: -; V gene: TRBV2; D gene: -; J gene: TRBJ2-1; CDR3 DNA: TGTGCCACCTACCCTGCAGGCCAGGGATCCTACAATGAGCAGTTCTTC; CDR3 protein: CATYPAGQGSYNEQFF